This entry is about one T cell receptor beta chain. No antigen is known for it. TCRdb's table, derived via immunoSEQ multiplex PCR, lists solely in-frame clones and lacks some. The table has 60,000 or so clones, approximately 89% seen once; the top ten hold more than 9%. These data belong to a study of glioma-infiltrating T cells after dendritic cell vaccination. General study results and limits: The cohort had few patients with full blood and tumor sets.

V lost 6 bases and J lost 0, with 27 bases in between. Germline CDR1 is KGHSH and CDR2 is LQKENI. The CDR3 is made up of 20 amino acids. As for time point: after dendritic cell vaccination, including at tumor progression/relapse. The source of this sequence is a human donor with glioblastoma. Sample: blood, taken after dendritic cell vaccination. The chain is built from TRBV18 and TRBJ1-5, with D uncertain. CDR3 in amino acids: CASSFLRASADSDSNQPQHF. The CDR3, as DNA: TGTGCCAGCTCCTTCTTGAGGGCCAGTGCCGATTCTGATAGCAATCAGCCCCAGCATTTT. The complete variable domain, with remaining parts taken from reference TRBV18 and TRBJ1-5, reads NAGVMQNPRHLVRRRGQEARLRCSPMKGHSHVYWYRQLPEEGLKFMVYLQKENIIDESGMPKERFSAEFPKEGPSILRIQQVVRGDSAAYFCASSFLRASADSDSNQPQHFGDGTRLSIL.